This T cell receptor beta chain was sequenced for a study of OX40 agonist ivuxolimab in advanced cancers. Sequenced by immunoSEQ multiplex PCR; TCRdb stores in-frame clones only, minus some. Of more than 75,000 clones in the sample, roughly 84% were seen once. Regarding the study as a whole: CD8+ T cells were the subset that, on average, had more expanded clones than CD4+. Researchers did not determine the expanded peripheral T cells' antigen specificity.

Germline lookup yields CDR1 MNHNS and CDR2 SASEGT. The CDR3 has 13 residues. V shed 6 bases and J 10 bases; nucleotides not matched to a gene: 4. Concerning this clone: Its antigen is not known.

This TCR came from an adult with an advanced solid tumor such as melanoma, head and neck, liver or kidney cancer. The V call is TRBV6-1, the J call TRBJ1-5, with 12 bases that match TRBD1. The specimen was CD4+ or CD8+ T cells sorted from blood, collected in a trial of the OX40 agonist ivuxolimab. CDR3 loop: CASRGTGGDPQHF. CDR3 in DNA: TGTGCCAGCAGAGGGACAGGGGGCGATCCCCAGCATTTT.